What follows is one T cell receptor beta chain and its context. The record originates from a study of blood T cell repertoires in COVID-19. Study overall: T cells, B-cell-depleted T cells, or PBMCs supplied cDNA or gDNA.

Per the study methods: Amplified reference gene primers provided the basis for estimating nucleated cell counts. The repertoire was sequenced with immunoSEQ multiplex PCR; TCRdb's copy has only in-frame clones and lacks some. D and trimming come from the DNA, and the V and J calls and clone size come from that table. This repertoire shows some 100,000 clones, about 83% found once; its top ten account for 20% to 30%. The trim removed 0 bases at V and 3 bases at J, leaving 1 base unmatched. The length of the CDR3 is 16 residues. Germline CDR1 reads MNHEY; CDR2 reads SVGEGT. The sequence was obtained from a human donor in a cohort sampled during active COVID-19. The V call is TRBV6-2 or TRBV6-3, the J call TRBJ2-5; 13 bases are a match to TRBD2. Input material: peripheral blood. In nucleotides, the CDR3 is TGTGCCAGCAGTTACTCAGGACTAGCGGGAGAAGAGACCCAGTACTTC. It encodes CASSYSGLAGEETQYF.